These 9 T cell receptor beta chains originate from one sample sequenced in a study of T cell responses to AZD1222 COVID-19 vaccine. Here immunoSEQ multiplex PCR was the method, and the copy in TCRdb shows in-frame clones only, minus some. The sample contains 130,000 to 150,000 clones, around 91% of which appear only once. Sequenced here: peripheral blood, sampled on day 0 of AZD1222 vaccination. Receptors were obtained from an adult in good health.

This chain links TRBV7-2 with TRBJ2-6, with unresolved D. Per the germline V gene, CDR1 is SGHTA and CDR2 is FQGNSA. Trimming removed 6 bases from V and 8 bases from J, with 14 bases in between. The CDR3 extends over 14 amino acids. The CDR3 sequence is CASRPQLNSNVLTF. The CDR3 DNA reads TGTGCCAGCAGGCCACAGCTCAACTCCAACGTCCTGACTTTC.

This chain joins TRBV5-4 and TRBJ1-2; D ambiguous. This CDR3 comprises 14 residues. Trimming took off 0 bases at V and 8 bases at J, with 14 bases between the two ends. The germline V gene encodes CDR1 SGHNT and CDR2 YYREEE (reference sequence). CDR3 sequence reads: CASSLGGLAEGYTF. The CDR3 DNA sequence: TGTGCCAGCAGCTTGGGAGGGTTGGCGGAGGGCTACACCTTC.

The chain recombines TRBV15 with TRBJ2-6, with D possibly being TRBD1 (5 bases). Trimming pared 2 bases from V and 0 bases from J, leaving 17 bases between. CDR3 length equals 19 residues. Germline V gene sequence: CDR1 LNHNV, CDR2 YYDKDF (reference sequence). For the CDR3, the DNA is TGTGCCACCAGCAGATTCGGCGGCAGGGTGAACTCTGGGGCCAACGTCCTGACTTTC. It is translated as CATSRFGGRVNSGANVLTF.

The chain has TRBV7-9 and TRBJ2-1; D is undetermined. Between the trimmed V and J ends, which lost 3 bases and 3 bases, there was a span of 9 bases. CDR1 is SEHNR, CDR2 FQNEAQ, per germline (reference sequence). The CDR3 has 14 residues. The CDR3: CASSFVQNYNEQFF. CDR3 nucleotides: TGTGCCAGCAGCTTCGTACAGAACTACAATGAGCAGTTCTTC.

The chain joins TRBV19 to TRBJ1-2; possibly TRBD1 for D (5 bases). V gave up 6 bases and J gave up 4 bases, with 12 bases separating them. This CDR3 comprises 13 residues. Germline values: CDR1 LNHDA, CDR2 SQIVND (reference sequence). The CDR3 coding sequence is TGTGCCAGTAGACCCCAGGGCACCTATGGCTACACCTTC. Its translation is CASRPQGTYGYTF.

The CDR3 DNA sequence: TGCGCCAGCAGCTTGGACAGTACGGGCACTGAAGCTTTCTTT. Translating gives CASSLDSTGTEAFF. V usage is TRBV5-1 and J usage is TRBJ1-1; no definite D call. Germline V gives CDR1 SGHRS, CDR2 YFSETQ. The CDR3 spans 14 residues. V was shortened by 0 bases and J by 4 bases, with 10 bases between the two germline ends.

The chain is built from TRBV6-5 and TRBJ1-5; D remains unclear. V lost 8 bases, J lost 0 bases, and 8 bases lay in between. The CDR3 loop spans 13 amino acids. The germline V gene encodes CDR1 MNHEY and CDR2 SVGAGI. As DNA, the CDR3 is TGTGCCAGCTCAGGAAATAGCAATCAGCCCCAGCATTTT. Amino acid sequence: CASSGNSNQPQHF.

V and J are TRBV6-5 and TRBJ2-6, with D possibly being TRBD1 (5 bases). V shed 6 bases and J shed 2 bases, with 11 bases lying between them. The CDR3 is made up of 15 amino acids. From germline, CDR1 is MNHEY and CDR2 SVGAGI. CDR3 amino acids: CASRLSGTGANVLTF. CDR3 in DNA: TGTGCCAGCAGACTCTCAGGGACTGGGGCCAACGTCCTGACTTTC.

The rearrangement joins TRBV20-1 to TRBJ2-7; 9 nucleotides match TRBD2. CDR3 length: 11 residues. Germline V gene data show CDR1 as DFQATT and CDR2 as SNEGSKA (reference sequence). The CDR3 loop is CSATLSGSMRV. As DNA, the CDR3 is TGCAGTGCTACGCTTAGCGGGAGTATGAGGGTC.